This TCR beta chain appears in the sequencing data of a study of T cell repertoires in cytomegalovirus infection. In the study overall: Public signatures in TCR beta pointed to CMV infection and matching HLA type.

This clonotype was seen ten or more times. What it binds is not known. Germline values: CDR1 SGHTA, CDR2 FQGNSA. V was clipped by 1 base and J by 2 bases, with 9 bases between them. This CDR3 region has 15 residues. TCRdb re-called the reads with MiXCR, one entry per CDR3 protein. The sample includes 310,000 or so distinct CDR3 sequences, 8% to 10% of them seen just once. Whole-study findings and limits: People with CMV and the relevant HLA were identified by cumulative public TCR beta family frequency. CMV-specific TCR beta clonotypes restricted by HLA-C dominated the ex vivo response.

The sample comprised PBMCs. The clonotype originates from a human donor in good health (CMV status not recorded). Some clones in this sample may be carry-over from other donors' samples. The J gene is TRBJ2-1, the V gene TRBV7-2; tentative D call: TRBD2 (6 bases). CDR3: CASSLGGGTYNEQFF. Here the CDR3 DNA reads TGTGCCAGCAGCTTAGGTGGCGGGACCTACAATGAGCAGTTCTTC.